The 32 T cell receptor beta chains in this list originate from one sample, sequenced in a study of beta chain features in type 1 diabetes. Whole-study results and caveats: Across all four CD4+ subsets, people with type 1 diabetes showed modestly shorter TCRB CDR3s.

Every isolated RNA sample was fully reverse transcribed, so sequencing captured expressed TCRB transcripts. This table comes from immunoSEQ multiplex PCR, and its TCRdb copy is limited to in-frame clones, with some not included. Among hundreds of thousands of clones, 13% were seen once, and the ten largest hold approximately 0.022%. Their recognized antigens are unknown. The sequenced sample was naive CD4+ T cells from blood. The receptors stem from a man younger than 30 with type 1 diabetes.

A few counts support this clone. The chain employs TRBV7-9 and TRBJ1-1; perhaps TRBD1 as D (6 bases). CDR1 is SEHNR and CDR2 is FQNEAQ in the germline V gene (reference sequence). V was cut by 5 bases and J by 0 bases, with 10 bases left in between. This CDR3 region has 14 residues. The CDR3 loop reads CASSPTGLNTEAFF. For the CDR3, the DNA is TGTGCCAGCAGCCCTACAGGGCTGAACACTGAAGCTTTCTTT.

This clone was recorded a few times. The chain uses TRBV11-2 and TRBJ2-3; no clear D. The CDR3 is made up of 12 amino acids. Germline V gives CDR1 SGHAT, CDR2 FQNNGV. Trimming stripped 5 bases from V and 5 bases from J, with 8 bases between. Written as DNA, the CDR3 is TGTGCCAGCAGCGCCTTAGTAGATACGCAGTATTTT. Protein sequence: CASSALVDTQYF.

The V gene is TRBV6-5, the J gene TRBJ2-4; 9 nucleotides line up with TRBD1. This CDR3 region has 15 residues. CDR1 MNHEY and CDR2 SVGAGI come from the germline V gene. J gave up 5 bases and V 6 bases, and 8 bases lay outside the gene matches. The CDR3 DNA reads TGTGCCAGCAGCCAAACAGGGGGCTGGGAAAACATTCAGTACTTC. Its protein product is CASSQTGGWENIQYF.

This clone was counted between two and nine times. The junction and the germline gene differ at one end; a read error may be behind it. The V gene is TRBV2, the J gene TRBJ2-3; unclear D gene. The CDR3 is 15 residues long. Germline V gene sequence: CDR1 SNHLY, CDR2 FYNNEI. The CDR3 sequence: CASREGWTGTDTQYF. The CDR3 DNA follows: TGTGCCAGCAGGGAAGGTTGGACGGGCACAGATACGCAGTATTTT.

The chain recombines TRBV4-1 with TRBJ1-5, with D tentatively TRBD1 (6 bases). Germline V gives CDR1 MGHRA, CDR2 YSYEKL. Trimming stripped 2 bases from V and 5 bases from J, with 13 bases between. The CDR3 extends over 15 amino acids. The CDR3, as DNA: TGCGCCAGCAGCCAACTAGGGGACATCTATCAGCCCCAGCATTTT. Its protein product is CASSQLGDIYQPQHF.

This clone has just a few counts. The V gene is TRBV29-1, the J gene TRBJ2-6; maybe TRBD2 (5 bases). V lost 3 bases to trimming and J lost 2 bases, with 8 bases between them. CDR1 is SQVTM, CDR2 ANQGSEA, per germline. This CDR3 comprises 14 residues. CDR3 in amino acids: CSVDAGAGANVLTF. In DNA, the CDR3 is TGCAGCGTTGATGCCGGGGCTGGGGCCAACGTCCTGACTTTC.

This clone was detected only a few times. J is TRBJ1-1 and V is TRBV5-1, with D tentatively TRBD1 (5 bases). Per the germline V gene, CDR1 is SGHRS and CDR2 is YFSETQ. V lost 1 base and J lost 1, with 14 bases in between. This CDR3 contains 16 residues. The CDR3 is CASSLSRGQANTEAFF. In nucleotides, the CDR3 is TGCGCCAGCAGCTTGAGTAGGGGCCAGGCGAACACTGAAGCTTTCTTT.

This clone has more than one count but fewer than ten. The chain recombines TRBV30 with TRBJ2-5; 9 bases fit TRBD1. The J call is uncertain, as TRBJ2-7 better fits the DNA end. Germline-derived CDR1 and CDR2 are GTSNPN and SVGIG (reference sequence). The CDR3 runs to 12 residues. The CDR3 bases are TGTGCCTGGAGTGGGGACAGGGACGAGCAGTACTTC. Amino acid sequence: CAWSGDRDEQYF.

This clone was seen more than once but under ten times. The genes are TRBV5-1 and TRBJ1-2; D is unclear. Germline values: CDR1 SGHRS, CDR2 YFSETQ. V was pared by 4 bases and J by 6 bases, with 13 bases between. This CDR3 region has 13 residues. The CDR3, as DNA: TGCGCCAGCAGCCCTCGGGAAGGGAATGGCTACACCTTC. As protein: CASSPREGNGYTF.

This clone was seen more than once but under ten times. The chain combines TRBV6-5 with TRBJ2-2; the D is unclear. In germline, CDR1 is MNHEY, CDR2 SVGAGI. V shed 2 bases and J shed 0 bases, with 10 bases lying between them. This CDR3 comprises 16 residues. CDR3 bases: TGTGCCAGCAGTTACGCCCAGACCCCGAACACCGGGGAGCTGTTTTTT. Its translation is CASSYAQTPNTGELFF.

Notes on this clone: A read error may explain this, as a much larger clone is one base away. The chain is built from TRBV7-8 and TRBJ1-5; D gene uncertain. CDR3 size: 13 residues. Trimming removed 3 bases from V and 1 base from J, with 4 bases in between. The germline V gene has CDR1 SGHVS and CDR2 FQNEAQ. CDR3 amino acids: CASSFGSNQPQHF. In DNA, the CDR3 is TGTGCCAGCAGCTTTGGAAGCAATCAGCCCCAGCATTTT.

The rearrangement uses TRBV20-1 and TRBJ1-5; D call uncertain. CDR1 is DFQATT and CDR2 is SNEGSKA in the germline V gene (reference sequence). V was pared by 2 bases and J by 4 bases, with 3 bases between. This CDR3 is 11 amino acids long. The CDR3 protein is CSARSNQPQHF. The CDR3 DNA reads as TGCAGTGCTAGATCGAATCAGCCCCAGCATTTT.

This clone turned up a few times. The rearrangement joins TRBV19 to TRBJ2-1; 7 bases are a match to TRBD1. V dropped 6 bases and J dropped 0; count of bases not matched to a gene: 5. The V gene's germline CDR1 is LNHDA and CDR2 SQIVND (reference sequence). The CDR3 sequence is 15 residues long. The chain's CDR3 is CASRAQGVSYNEQFF. For the CDR3, the DNA is TGTGCCAGTAGGGCGCAGGGGGTCTCCTACAATGAGCAGTTCTTC. Drawing the rest from reference TRBV19 and TRBJ2-1, the complete variable domain is DGGITQSPKYLFRKEGQNVTLSCEQNLNHDAMYWYRQDPGQGLRLIYYSQIVNDFQKGDIAEGYSVSREKKESFPLTVTSAQKNPTAFYLCASRAQGVSYNEQFFGPGTRLTVL.

This clone turned up a few times. This chain's CDR3 is CASSFNGQGTYEQYF. For the CDR3, the DNA is TGTGCCAGCAGCTTTAATGGACAGGGTACCTACGAGCAGTACTTC. V and J are TRBV5-6 and TRBJ2-7; 8 bases are shared with TRBD1. CDR3 size: 15 residues. V lost 2 bases, J lost 2 bases, and 6 bases stayed unmatched. CDR1 SGHDT and CDR2 YYEEEE come from the germline V gene.

This clone has only a few counts. The rearrangement links TRBV30 to TRBJ1-6, with D unresolved. V lost 7 bases to trimming and J lost 0 bases, with 10 bases between them. The CDR3 consists of 14 residues. Germline V gene data show CDR1 as GTSNPN and CDR2 as SVGIG (reference sequence). In DNA form, the CDR3 reads TGTGCCTCCGTAGAGGGCTCCTATAATTCACCCCTCCACTTT. Its translation: CASVEGSYNSPLHF.

The chain recombines TRBV28 with TRBJ1-5, with D possibly matching TRBD1 (6 bases). Germline-derived CDR1 and CDR2 are MDHEN and SYDVKM. Between the trimmed V and J ends, which lost 5 bases and 4 bases, there was a span of 15 bases. The CDR3 contains 15 residues. The chain's CDR3 is CASSSHLQGNQPQHF. Written as DNA, the CDR3 is TGTGCCAGCAGTAGCCACTTACAGGGAAATCAGCCCCAGCATTTT. Looking up the rest from reference TRBV28 and TRBJ1-5 gives the full variable domain: DVKVTQSSRYLVKRTGEKVFLECVQDMDHENMFWYRQDPGLGLRLIYFSYDVKMKEKGDIPEGYSVSREKKERFSLILESASTNQTSMYLCASSSHLQGNQPQHFGDGTRLSIL.

There are a few counts of this clone. The rearrangement uses TRBV5-4 and TRBJ1-2; tentative D call: TRBD1 (6 bases). CDR3 length: 13 amino acids. Germline-derived CDR1 and CDR2 are SGHNT and YYREEE (reference sequence). V was shortened by 4 bases and J by 6 bases, with 13 bases between the two germline ends. CDR3 sequence reads: CASSLTGRDGYTF. CDR3 DNA: TGTGCCAGCAGCCTTACAGGGCGAGATGGCTACACCTTC. The full variable domain, in which reference TRBV5-4 and TRBJ1-2 provide the parts outside the CDR3, is ETGVTQSPTHLIKTRGQQVTLRCSSQSGHNTVSWYQQALGQGPQFIFQYYREEENGRGNFPPRFSGLQFPNYSSELNVNALELDDSALYLCASSLTGRDGYTFGSGTRLTVV.

J is TRBJ1-2 and V is TRBV28, with 7 nucleotides matching TRBD1. Germline V CDR1 and CDR2: MDHEN, SYDVKM. The CDR3 runs 13 residues. V was clipped by 6 bases and J by 8 bases; unmatched bases: 9. CDR3: CASRRGTDLGYTF. In DNA, the CDR3 is TGTGCCAGCAGACGCGGGACAGATTTAGGCTACACCTTC.

This chain joins TRBV30 and TRBJ2-5; D is tentatively TRBD1 or TRBD2 (5 bases each). Trimming took 1 base from V and 5 from J, leaving 14 bases between them. This CDR3 region has 14 residues. Germline CDR1 reads GTSNPN; CDR2 reads SVGIG (reference sequence). CDR3 in amino acids: CAWSAPGARETQYF. The CDR3, as DNA: TGTGCCTGGAGTGCCCCCGGGGCGAGGGAGACCCAGTACTTC.

The chain joins TRBV29-1 to TRBJ1-1; a possible D gene is TRBD1 (5 bases). There are 13 residues in the CDR3. Germline assignment: CDR1 SQVTM and CDR2 ANQGSEA. Trimming cost V 6 bases and J 4 bases, with 15 bases left between them. CDR3 nucleotides: TGCAGCGTAAGGGGACGGCTGGCCACTGAAGCTTTCTTT. It is translated as CSVRGRLATEAFF.

The J gene is TRBJ1-1, the V gene TRBV7-8; D is possibly TRBD1 (5 bases). CDR3 length: 15 amino acids. Between the trimmed V and J ends, which lost 1 base and 3 bases, there was a span of 12 bases. Per the germline V gene, CDR1 is SGHVS and CDR2 is FQNEAQ. DNA of the CDR3: TGTGCCAGCAGCTTAGTACAGGCGGGGGACACTGAAGCTTTCTTT. Amino acids: CASSLVQAGDTEAFF.

This clone has more than one count but fewer than ten. V gene TRBV5-5 combines with J gene TRBJ1-4, with D perhaps TRBD1 (5 bases). Germline CDR1 reads SGHKS; CDR2 reads YYEKEE (reference sequence). V was shortened by 0 bases and J by 7 bases, with 10 bases between the two germline ends. This CDR3 has 14 residues. DNA for the CDR3: TGTGCCAGCAGCTTGGCGCAGGGTGGTGAAAAACTGTTTTTT. Encoded protein: CASSLAQGGEKLFF. Supplemented by reference TRBV5-5 and TRBJ1-4, the full variable domain reads DAGVTQSPTHLIKTRGQQVTLRCSPISGHKSVSWYQQVLGQGPQFIFQYYEKEERGRGNFPDRFSARQFPNYSSELNVNALLLGDSALYLCASSLAQGGEKLFFGSGTQLSVL.

This clone came up a few times. V usage is TRBV30 and J usage is TRBJ1-5; no firm D call. Germline loops: CDR1 GTSNPN, CDR2 SVGIG (reference sequence). Between the trimmed V and J ends, which lost 0 bases and 6 bases, there was a span of 9 bases. This CDR3 comprises 13 residues. CDR3 sequence reads: CAWSVTWGQPQHF. In DNA, the CDR3 is TGTGCCTGGAGTGTAACCTGGGGTCAGCCCCAGCATTTT.

This chain links TRBV30 with TRBJ1-1; no definite D call. The CDR3 spans 14 residues. Trimming stripped 8 bases from V and 5 bases from J, with 21 bases between. The germline V gene has CDR1 GTSNPN and CDR2 SVGIG (reference sequence). DNA for the CDR3: TGTGCCCGATCCCGGCGGGAACTGGGTACTGAAGCTTTCTTT. It codes for CARSRRELGTEAFF.

This clone was observed a few times. V usage is TRBV20-1 and J usage is TRBJ2-3; the D is unclear. The CDR3 has 11 residues. Trimming took 6 bases from V and 5 from J, leaving 9 bases between them. Germline V gene sequence: CDR1 DFQATT, CDR2 SNEGSKA (reference sequence). The CDR3 protein is CSASWKDTQYF. In nucleotides, the CDR3 is TGCAGTGCATCCTGGAAAGATACGCAGTATTTT.

This clone has more than one count but fewer than ten. The chain couples TRBV6-6 to TRBJ1-1; D gene unclear. The CDR3 runs to 16 residues. Germline CDR1 MNHNY, CDR2 SVGAGI (reference sequence). Trimming took off 4 bases at V and 4 bases at J, with 19 bases between the two ends. The CDR3 coding sequence is TGTGCCAGCAGTTGGTCGTCAGGCAAATGGAGCACTGAAGCTTTCTTT. Translating gives CASSWSSGKWSTEAFF.

The V and J genes are TRBV5-6 and TRBJ2-3; possibly TRBD1 for D (5 bases). The length of the CDR3 is 17 residues. CDR1 and CDR2 from the germline V gene are SGHDT and YYEEEE. The V gene lost 4 bases and the J gene lost 4 bases, with 22 bases spanning the gap. CDR3 nucleotides: TGTGCCAGCAGCCTTGGGGCAGGGCTTCTCGGAGCAGATACGCAGTATTTT. This codes for CASSLGAGLLGADTQYF.

The chain couples TRBV5-6 to TRBJ1-5, with TRBD1 matching over 8 bases. Germline CDR1 is SGHDT and CDR2 is YYEEEE. The CDR3 contains 16 residues. With 0 bases clipped from V and 3 bases from J, the junction kept 5 bases outside the gene matches. The CDR3: CASSLAGQGHNQPQHF. For the CDR3, the DNA is TGTGCCAGCAGCTTGGCCGGACAGGGCCACAATCAGCCCCAGCATTTT.

As for this clone: The sample has other DNA sequences that encode this CDR3 too. V and J are TRBV10-3 and TRBJ2-5; 7 bases align to TRBD2. Germline V gene lookup returns CDR1 ENHRY and CDR2 SYGVKD. This CDR3 comprises 14 residues. Germline trimming cut 6 bases from V and 1 base from J; bases unmatched to any gene: 5. This CDR3 reads CAIRPSGGQETQYF. The CDR3 nucleotides are TGTGCCATCAGGCCCTCGGGGGGCCAAGAGACCCAGTACTTC.

This clone was found a few times. The chain employs TRBV7-9 and TRBJ1-6; D unclear. The CDR3 consists of 13 residues. Trimming took off 3 bases at V and 12 bases at J, with 12 bases between the two ends. From germline, CDR1 is SEHNR and CDR2 FQNEAQ (reference sequence). The CDR3 nucleotides are TGTGCCAGCAGCTTTGGCAGCGGAAGACCCCTCCACTTT. It encodes CASSFGSGRPLHF.

The chain uses TRBV6-1 and TRBJ2-7; 7 nucleotides match TRBD1. This CDR3 is built from 15 residues. Germline loops: CDR1 MNHNS, CDR2 SASEGT. The ends lost 7 bases at V and 3 bases at J; junction bases unmatched: 12. In nucleotides, the CDR3 is TGTGCCAGCACCAGAACGTCCGGGACAGACTACGAGCAGTACTTC. Encoded protein: CASTRTSGTDYEQYF.

There are a few counts of this clone. The chain carries TRBV25-1 and TRBJ1-2; D may be TRBD1 (6 bases). Trimming pared 8 bases from V and 8 bases from J, leaving 15 bases between. The CDR3 totals 12 residues. Germline CDR1 is MGHDK and CDR2 is SYGVNS. Written as DNA, the CDR3 is TGTGCCAGCTCTGGATCGGGGGCCGGCTACACCTTC. Translation: CASSGSGAGYTF.